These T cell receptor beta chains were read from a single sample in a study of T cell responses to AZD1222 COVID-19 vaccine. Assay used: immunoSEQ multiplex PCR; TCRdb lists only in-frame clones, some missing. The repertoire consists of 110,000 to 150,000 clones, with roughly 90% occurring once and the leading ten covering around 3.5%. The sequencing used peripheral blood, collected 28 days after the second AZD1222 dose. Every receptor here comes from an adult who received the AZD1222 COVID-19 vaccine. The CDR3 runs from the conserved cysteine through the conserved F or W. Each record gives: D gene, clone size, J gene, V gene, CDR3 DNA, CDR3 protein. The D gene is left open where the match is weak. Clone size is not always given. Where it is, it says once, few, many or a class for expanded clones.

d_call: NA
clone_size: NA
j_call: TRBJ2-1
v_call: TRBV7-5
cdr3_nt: TGTGCCAAACCCCCAGGGTACCGGCTCTTC
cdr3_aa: CAKPPGYRLF

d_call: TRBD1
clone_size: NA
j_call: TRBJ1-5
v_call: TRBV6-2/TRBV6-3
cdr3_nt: TGTGCCAGCAGCCATCAGGGGGATCAGCCCCAGCATTTT
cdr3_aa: CASSHQGDQPQHF

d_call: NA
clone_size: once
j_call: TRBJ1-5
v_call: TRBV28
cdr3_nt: TGTGCCAGCAGTACCGGACAGAATAGCAATCAGCCCCAGCATTTT
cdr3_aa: CASSTGQNSNQPQHF

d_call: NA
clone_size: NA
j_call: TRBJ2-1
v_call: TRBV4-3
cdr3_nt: TGCGCCAGCAGCCAAGAGGCCCTAGTCAAAAATGAGCAGTTCTTC
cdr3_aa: CASSQEALVKNEQFF

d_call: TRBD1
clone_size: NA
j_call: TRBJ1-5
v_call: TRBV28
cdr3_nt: TGTGCCAGCAGCCCCCCCACAGGGGGCTATCAGCCCCAGCATTTT
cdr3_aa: CASSPPTGGYQPQHF

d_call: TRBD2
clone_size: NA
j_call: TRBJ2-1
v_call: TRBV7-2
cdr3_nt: TGTGCCAGCAGCTTAGAACTAGCGACCTACAATGAGCAGTTCTTC
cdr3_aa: CASSLELATYNEQFF

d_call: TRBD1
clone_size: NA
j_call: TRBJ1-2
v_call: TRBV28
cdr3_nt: TGTGCCAGCAGCGACAGGGGAATGCTTTCTAATGGCTACACCTTC
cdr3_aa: CASSDRGMLSNGYTF

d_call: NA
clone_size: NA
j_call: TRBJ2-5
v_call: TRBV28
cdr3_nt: TGTGCCAGCAGTTTAGCCGGGGTCCAAGAGACCCAGTACTTC
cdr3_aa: CASSLAGVQETQYF

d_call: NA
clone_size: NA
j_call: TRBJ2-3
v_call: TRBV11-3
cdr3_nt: TGTGCCAGCAGCCCACCCGGCGCAGATACGCAGTATTTT
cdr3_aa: CASSPPGADTQYF

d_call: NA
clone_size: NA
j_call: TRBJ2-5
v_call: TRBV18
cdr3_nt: TGTGCCAGCTCACCAGGGACGGAGACCCAGTACTTC
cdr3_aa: CASSPGTETQYF

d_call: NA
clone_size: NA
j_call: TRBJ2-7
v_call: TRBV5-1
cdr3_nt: TGCGCCAGCAGCTCGAACAGGGTGAGCTCCTACGAGCAGTACTTC
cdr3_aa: CASSSNRVSSYEQYF

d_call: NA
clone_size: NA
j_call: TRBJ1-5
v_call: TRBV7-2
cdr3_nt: TGTGCCAGCAGCTTAGTCGACAACCCTCAGCCCCAGCATTTT
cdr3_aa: CASSLVDNPQPQHF

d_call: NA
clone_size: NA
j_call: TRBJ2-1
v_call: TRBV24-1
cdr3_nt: TGTGCCACCAGTGCGTGGAGTTCCTACAATGAGCAGTTCTTC
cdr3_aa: CATSAWSSYNEQFF

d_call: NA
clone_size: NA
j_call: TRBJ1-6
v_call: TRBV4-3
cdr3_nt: TGCGCCAGCAGCCTACAACCCGTGGAGGTCCTACATAATTCACCCCTCCACTTT
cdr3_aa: CASSLQPVEVLHNSPLHF

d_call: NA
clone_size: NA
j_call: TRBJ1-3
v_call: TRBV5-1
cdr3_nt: TGCGCCAGCAGCTTCGGGCAGGGTTCTGGAAACACCATATATTTT
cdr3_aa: CASSFGQGSGNTIYF

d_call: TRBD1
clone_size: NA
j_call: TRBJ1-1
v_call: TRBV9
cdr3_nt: TGTGCCAGCAGCCCCGACAGGGTTTCTTCTGCTTTCTTT
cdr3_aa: CASSPDRVSSAFF

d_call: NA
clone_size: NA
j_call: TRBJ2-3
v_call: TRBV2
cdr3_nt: TGTGCCAGCAGTGCCTCCCTCGGGCGAGGGAGCACAGATACGCAGTATTTT
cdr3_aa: CASSASLGRGSTDTQYF

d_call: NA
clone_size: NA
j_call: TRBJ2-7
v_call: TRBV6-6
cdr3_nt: TGTGCCAGCAGTTGGGACTCGAGCTCCTACGAGCAGTACTTC
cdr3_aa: CASSWDSSSYEQYF

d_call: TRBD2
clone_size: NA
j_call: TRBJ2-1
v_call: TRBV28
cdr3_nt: TGTGCCAGCAGTCTAGCGGGCTACAATGAGCAGTTCTTC
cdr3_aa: CASSLAGYNEQFF

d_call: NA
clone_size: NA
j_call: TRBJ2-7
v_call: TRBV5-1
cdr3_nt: TGCGCCAGCTCTCTTTGGTTGGAACAGGACGAGCAGTACTTC
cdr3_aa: CASSLWLEQDEQYF

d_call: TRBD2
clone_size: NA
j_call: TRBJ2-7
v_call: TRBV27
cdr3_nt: TGTGCCAGCAGGACACGGACTAGCATGACCTTCTACGAGCAGTACTTC
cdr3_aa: CASRTRTSMTFYEQYF

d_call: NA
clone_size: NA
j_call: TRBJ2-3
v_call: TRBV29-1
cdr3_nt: TGCAGCGTTGAGGGGGCCAACCATGGTCGCGCGGGTACGCAGTATTTT
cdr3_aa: CSVEGANHGRAGTQYF

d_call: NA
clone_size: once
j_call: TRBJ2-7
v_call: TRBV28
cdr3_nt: TGTGCCAGCAGTTTATCAGGGAGCCGCGAGCAGTACTTC
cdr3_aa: CASSLSGSREQYF

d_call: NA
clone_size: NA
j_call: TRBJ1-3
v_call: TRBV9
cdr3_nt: TGTGCCAGCAGTGACCGGGGCTCATTTGGAAACACCATATATTTT
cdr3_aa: CASSDRGSFGNTIYF

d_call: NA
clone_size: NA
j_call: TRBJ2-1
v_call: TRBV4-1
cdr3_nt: TGCGCCAGCACTGGACAGACATACAATGAGCAGTTCTTC
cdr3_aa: CASTGQTYNEQFF

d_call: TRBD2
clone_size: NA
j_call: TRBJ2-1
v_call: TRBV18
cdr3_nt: TGTGCCAGCTCACTCGGGACTAGCGGTCAGAATGAGCAGTTCTTC
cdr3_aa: CASSLGTSGQNEQFF

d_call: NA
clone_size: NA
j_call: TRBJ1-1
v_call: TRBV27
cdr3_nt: TGTGCCAGCAGTTCCCGGGAACAGGGATACACTGAAGCTTTCTTT
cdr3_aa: CASSSREQGYTEAFF

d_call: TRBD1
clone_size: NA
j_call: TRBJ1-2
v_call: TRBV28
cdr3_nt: TGTGCCAGCAGTTTTTCGGACAGGCCGAACTATGGCTACACCTTC
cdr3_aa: CASSFSDRPNYGYTF

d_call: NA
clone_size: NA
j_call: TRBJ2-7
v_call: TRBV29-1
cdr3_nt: TGCAGCGTTCGCCCTCGTAGGTACGAGCAGTACTTC
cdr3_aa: CSVRPRRYEQYF

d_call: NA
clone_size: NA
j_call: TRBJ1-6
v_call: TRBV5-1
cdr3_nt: TGCGCCAGCAGCTTGGTGTCGGTGAATTCACCCCTCCACTTT
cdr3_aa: CASSLVSVNSPLHF

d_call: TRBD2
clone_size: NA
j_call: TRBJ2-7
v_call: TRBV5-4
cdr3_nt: TGTGCCAGCAGCTTCCCGGGACTAGCGGGAGGCCCAAAGGGGGACGAGCAGTACTTC
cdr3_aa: CASSFPGLAGGPKGDEQYF

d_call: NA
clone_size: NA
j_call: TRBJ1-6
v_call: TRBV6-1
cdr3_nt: TGTGCCAGCAGTGAAGTAGACAGCAGCCCCTATAATTCACCCCTCCACTTT
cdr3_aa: CASSEVDSSPYNSPLHF

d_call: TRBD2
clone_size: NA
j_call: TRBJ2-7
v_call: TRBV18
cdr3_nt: TGTGCCAGCTCACCATACGTCGTTCGCGGGGGAGGGCCCTACGAGCAGTACTTC
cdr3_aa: CASSPYVVRGGGPYEQYF

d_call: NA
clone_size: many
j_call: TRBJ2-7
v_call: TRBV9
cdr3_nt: TGTGCCAGCAGCGTGCAGGGAGCCCACGAGCAGTACTTC
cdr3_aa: CASSVQGAHEQYF

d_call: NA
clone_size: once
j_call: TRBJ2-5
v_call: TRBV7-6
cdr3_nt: TGTGCCAGCAGTTTGGGTCTCCAAGAGACCCAGTACTTC
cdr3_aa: CASSLGLQETQYF

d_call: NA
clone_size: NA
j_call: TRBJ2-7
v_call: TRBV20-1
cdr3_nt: TGCAGTGCTAGTCTGGGCTCCTACGAGCAGTACTTC
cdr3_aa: CSASLGSYEQYF

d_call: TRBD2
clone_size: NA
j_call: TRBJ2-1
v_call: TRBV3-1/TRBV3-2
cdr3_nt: TGTGCCAGCAGGGACCAAAGCGGGAGGGCCTACAATGAGCAGTTCTTC
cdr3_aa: CASRDQSGRAYNEQFF

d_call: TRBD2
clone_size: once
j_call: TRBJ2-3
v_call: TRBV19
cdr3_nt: TGTGCCAGTAGTATAGCGGGGACTAGCGGGAGTCCGACAGATACGCAGTATTTT
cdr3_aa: CASSIAGTSGSPTDTQYF

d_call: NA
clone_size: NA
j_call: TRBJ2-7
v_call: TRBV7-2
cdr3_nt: TGTGCCAGCAGCTTAGAATCCCACTACGAGCAGTACTTC
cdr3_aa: CASSLESHYEQYF

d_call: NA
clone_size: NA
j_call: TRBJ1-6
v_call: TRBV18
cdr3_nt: TGTGCCAGCTCACCAGGGCACTCCTATAATTCACCCCTCCACTTT
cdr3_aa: CASSPGHSYNSPLHF

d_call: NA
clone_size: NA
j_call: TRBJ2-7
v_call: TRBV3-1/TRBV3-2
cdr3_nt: TGTGCCAGCAGCCAACGGCCTAAGCAGCCTTATGAAAACGAGCAGTACTTC
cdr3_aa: CASSQRPKQPYENEQYF

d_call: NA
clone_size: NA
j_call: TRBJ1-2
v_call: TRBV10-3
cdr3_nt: TGTGCCATCAGTGAGTCGGTGCTGGACTATGGCTACACCTTC
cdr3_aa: CAISESVLDYGYTF

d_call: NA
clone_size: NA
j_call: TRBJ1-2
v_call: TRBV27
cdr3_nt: TGTGCCAGCAGTTTATCTGAATGGGGAGGCTACACCTTC
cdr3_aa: CASSLSEWGGYTF

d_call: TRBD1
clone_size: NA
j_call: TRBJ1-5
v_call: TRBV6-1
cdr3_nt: TGTGCCAGCAGTGAAGCTGGGACAGCTTATAGCAATCAGCCCCAGCATTTT
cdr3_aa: CASSEAGTAYSNQPQHF

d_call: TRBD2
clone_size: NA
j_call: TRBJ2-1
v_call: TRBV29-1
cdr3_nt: TGCAGCGTTGGTGCGGGAGGCCTCCTCTCCTACAATGAGCAGTTCTTC
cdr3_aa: CSVGAGGLLSYNEQFF

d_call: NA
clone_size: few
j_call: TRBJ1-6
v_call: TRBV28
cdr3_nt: TGTGCCAGCAGTTTAGGTGTGGAGCTACCCCTCCACTTT
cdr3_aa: CASSLGVELPLHF

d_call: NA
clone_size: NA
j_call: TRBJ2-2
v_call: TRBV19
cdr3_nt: TGTGCCAGTAGTACGCCCGGTGCGAACACCGGGGAGCTGTTTTTT
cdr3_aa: CASSTPGANTGELFF

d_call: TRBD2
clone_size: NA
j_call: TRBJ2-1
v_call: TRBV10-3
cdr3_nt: TGTGCCATCAGTTTAGCGGGAGGCGTTGATGAGCAGTTCTTC
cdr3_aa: CAISLAGGVDEQFF

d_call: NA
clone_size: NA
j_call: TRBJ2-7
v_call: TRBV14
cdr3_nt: TGTGCCAGCAGCCAAGTGGCGGGTTTCGGCGAGCAGTACTTC
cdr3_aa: CASSQVAGFGEQYF

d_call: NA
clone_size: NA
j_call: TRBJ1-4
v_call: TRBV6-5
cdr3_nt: TGTGCCAGCAGTTACTCCCAACTTAATGAAAAACTGTTTTTT
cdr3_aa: CASSYSQLNEKLFF

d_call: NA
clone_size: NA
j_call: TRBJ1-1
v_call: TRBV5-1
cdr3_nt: TGCGCCAGCAGCTCCGGAACTAACACTGAAGCTTTCTTT
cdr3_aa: CASSSGTNTEAFF

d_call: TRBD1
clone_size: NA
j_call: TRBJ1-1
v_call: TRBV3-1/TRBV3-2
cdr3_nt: TGTGCCAGCAGCCAAGATGGAGGGGGCGGCGAAGCTTTCTTT
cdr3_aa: CASSQDGGGGEAFF

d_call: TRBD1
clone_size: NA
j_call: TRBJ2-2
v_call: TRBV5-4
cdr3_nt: TGTGCCAGCAGCTACCCCGGGACAGGGATCTCCGGGGAGCTGTTTTTT
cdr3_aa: CASSYPGTGISGELFF

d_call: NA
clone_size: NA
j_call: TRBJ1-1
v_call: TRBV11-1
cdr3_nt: TGTGCCAGCAGTCTATGGGGGGAAGCTGAAGCTTTCTTT
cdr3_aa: CASSLWGEAEAFF

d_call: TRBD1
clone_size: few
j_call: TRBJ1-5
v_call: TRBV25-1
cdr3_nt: TGTGCCAGCAGTGGACAGGGGAAGGGTCAGCCCCAGCATTTT
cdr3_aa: CASSGQGKGQPQHF

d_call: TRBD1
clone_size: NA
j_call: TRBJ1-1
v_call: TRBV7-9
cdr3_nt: TGTGCCAGCGGGGACAGGGGTGGAACTGAAGCTTTCTTT
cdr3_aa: CASGDRGGTEAFF

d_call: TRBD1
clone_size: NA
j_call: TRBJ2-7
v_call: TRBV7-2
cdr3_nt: TGTGCCAGCAGCTTCGCCGGGACAGGGCCTTACGAGCAGTACTTC
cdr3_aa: CASSFAGTGPYEQYF